This TCR beta chain is from a study of shared clonotypes between healthy human individuals. The CDR3 runs 15 residues. Deletions cut 0 bases from V and 4 bases from J, with 13 bases between. Germline CDR1 reads LGHNA; CDR2 reads YNFKEQ. Measured with immunoSEQ multiplex PCR; TCRdb has only the in-frame clones, and not every one. Of about 470,000 clones listed, around 79% are singletons. The specimen sequenced was PBMCs. The receptor was isolated from a woman in her thirties or forties in good health. Some clones in this sample may be carry-over from other donors' samples. This chain uses TRBV4-2 with TRBJ2-7, with D perhaps matching TRBD2 (7 bases). In nucleotides, the CDR3 is TGTGCCAGCAGCCAAGACGGGGGGCCCGGGTACGAGCAGTACTTC. Translating it yields CASSQDGGPGYEQYF.